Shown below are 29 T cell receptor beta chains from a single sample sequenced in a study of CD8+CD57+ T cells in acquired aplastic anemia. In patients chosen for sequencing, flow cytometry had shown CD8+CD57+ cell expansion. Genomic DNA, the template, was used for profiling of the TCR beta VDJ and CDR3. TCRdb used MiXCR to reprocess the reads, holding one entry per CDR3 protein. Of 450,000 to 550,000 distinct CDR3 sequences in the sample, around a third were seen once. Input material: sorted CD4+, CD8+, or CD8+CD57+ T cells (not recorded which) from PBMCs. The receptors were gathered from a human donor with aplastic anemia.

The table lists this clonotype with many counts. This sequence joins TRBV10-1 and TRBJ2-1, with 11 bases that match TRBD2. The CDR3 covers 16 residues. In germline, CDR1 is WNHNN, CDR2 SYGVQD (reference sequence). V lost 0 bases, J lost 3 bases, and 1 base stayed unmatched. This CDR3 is CASSESGTSGYNEQFF. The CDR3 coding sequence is TGCGCCAGCAGTGAGTCGGGGACTAGCGGCTACAATGAGCAGTTCTTC.

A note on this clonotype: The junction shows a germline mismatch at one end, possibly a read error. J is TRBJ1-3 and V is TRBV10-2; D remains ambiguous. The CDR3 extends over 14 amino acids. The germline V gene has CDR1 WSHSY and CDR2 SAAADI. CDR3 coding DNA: TGTGCCAGCAGTCAATCCGGCCGGTTAAACACCATATATTTT. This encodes CASSQSGRLNTIYF.

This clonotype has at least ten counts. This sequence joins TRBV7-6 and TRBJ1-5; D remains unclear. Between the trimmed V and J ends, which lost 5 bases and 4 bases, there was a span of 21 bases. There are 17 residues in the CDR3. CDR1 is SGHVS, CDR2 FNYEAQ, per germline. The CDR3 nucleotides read TGTGCCAGCAGCCCAAGGAGTCCGGGATCGCCGAATCAGCCCCAGCATTTT. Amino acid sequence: CASSPRSPGSPNQPQHF.

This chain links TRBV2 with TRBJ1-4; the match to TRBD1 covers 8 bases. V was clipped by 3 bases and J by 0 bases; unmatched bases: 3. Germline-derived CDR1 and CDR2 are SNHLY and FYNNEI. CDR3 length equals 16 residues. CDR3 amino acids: CASSESGGATNEKLFF. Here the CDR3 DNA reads TGTGCCAGCAGTGAGTCAGGGGGCGCAACTAATGAAAAACTGTTTTTT.

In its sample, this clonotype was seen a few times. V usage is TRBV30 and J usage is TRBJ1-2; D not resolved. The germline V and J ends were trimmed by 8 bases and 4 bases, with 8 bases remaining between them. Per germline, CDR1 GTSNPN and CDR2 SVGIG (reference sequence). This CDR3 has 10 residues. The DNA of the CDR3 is TGTGCCGGGTACAGCTATGGCTACACCTTC. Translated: CAGYSYGYTF.

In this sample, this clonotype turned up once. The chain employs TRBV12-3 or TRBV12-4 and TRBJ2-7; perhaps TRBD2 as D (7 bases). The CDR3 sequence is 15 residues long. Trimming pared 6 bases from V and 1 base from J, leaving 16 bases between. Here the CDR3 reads CASSSSGGRSYEQYV. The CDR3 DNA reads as TGTGCCAGCAGCTCCTCGGGGGGCCGATCCTACGAGCAGTACGTC.

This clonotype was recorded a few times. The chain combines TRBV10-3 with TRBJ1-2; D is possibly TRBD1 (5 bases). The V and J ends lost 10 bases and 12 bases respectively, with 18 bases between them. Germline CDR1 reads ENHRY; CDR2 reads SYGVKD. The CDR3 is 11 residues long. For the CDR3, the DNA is TGTGCCAGCAGGCAGGGAGCCGGAAACACCTTC. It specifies CASRQGAGNTF.

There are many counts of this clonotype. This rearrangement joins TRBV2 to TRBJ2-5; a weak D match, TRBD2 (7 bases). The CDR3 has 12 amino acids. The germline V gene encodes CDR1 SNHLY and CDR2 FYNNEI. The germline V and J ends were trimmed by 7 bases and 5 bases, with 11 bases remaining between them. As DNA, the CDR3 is TGTGCCAGCAAACAGGGAGGGGAGACCCAGTACTTC. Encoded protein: CASKQGGETQYF.

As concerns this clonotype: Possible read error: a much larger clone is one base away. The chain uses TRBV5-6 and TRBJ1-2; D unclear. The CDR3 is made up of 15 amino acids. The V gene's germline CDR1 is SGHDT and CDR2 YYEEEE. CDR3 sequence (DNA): TGTACCAGCAGCTTGGACGGAAGGCCTAACTATGGCTACACCTTC. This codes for CTSSLDGRPNYGYTF.

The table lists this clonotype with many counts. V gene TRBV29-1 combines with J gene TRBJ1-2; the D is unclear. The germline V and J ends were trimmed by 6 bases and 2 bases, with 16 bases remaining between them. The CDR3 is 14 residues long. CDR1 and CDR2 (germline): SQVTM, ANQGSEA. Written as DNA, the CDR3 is TGCAGCGTCCCCCAAGGAGGGATAAACTATGGCTACACCTTC. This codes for CSVPQGGINYGYTF.

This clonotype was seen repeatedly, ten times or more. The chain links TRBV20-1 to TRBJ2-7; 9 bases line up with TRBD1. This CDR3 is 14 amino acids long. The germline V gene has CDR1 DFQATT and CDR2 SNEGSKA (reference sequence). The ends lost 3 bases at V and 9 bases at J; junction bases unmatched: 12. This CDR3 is CSARPGQGVFGQYF. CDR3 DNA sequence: TGCAGTGCTAGGCCGGGACAGGGTGTTTTCGGGCAGTACTTC.

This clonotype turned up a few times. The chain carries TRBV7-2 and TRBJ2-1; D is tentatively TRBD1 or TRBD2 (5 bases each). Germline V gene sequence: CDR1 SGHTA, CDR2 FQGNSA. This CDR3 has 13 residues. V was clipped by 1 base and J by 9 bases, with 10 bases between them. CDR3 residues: CASSLDTGTEQFF. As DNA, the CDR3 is TGTGCCAGCAGCTTAGACACCGGGACTGAGCAGTTCTTC.

This chain's CDR3 is CASSYSNVGTQYF. CDR3 nucleotide sequence: TGTGCCAGCAGTTACTCGAACGTTGGGACCCAGTACTTC. The chain joins TRBV25-1 to TRBJ2-7; D is unresolved. The J call may be faulty, since TRBJ2-5 better matches the DNA end. The CDR3 sequence is 13 residues long. In germline, CDR1 is MGHDK, CDR2 SYGVNS.

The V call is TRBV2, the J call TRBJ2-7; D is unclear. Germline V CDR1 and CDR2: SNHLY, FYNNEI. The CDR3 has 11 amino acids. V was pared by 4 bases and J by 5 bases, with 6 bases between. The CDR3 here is CASSGIDEQYF. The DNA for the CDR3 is TGTGCCAGCAGTGGAATTGACGAGCAGTACTTC.

The CDR3 DNA is TGTGCCAGCAGTTTAAGGGTCGGACAGGGAAGGTACGAGCAGTACTTC. This encodes CASSLRVGQGRYEQYF. J is TRBJ2-7 and V is TRBV27; 8 bases fit TRBD1. J lost 4 bases, V lost 2 bases, and 10 bases had no gene match. The V gene's germline CDR1 is MNHEY and CDR2 SMNVEV (reference sequence). This CDR3 has 16 residues.

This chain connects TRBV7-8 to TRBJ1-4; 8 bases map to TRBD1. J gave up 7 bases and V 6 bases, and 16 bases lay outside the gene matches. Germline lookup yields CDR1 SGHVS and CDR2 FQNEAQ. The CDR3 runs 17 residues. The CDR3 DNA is TGTGCCAGCAGTCGAACCCATAGGACAGGGTCGAGTGAAAAACTGTTTTTT. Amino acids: CASSRTHRTGSSEKLFF.

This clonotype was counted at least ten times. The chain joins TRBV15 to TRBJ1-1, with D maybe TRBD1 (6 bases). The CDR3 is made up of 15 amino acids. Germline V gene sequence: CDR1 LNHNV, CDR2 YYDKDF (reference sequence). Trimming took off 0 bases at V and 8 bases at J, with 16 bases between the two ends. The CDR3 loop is CATSRDPTGGREAFF. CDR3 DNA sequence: TGTGCCACCAGCAGAGACCCGACAGGAGGGAGGGAAGCTTTCTTT.

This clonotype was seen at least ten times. For the CDR3, the DNA is TGCAGTGCTAGCGGGCAGAGCGAGGAAAAACTGTTTTTT. Its protein is CSASGQSEEKLFF. V usage is TRBV20-1 and J usage is TRBJ1-4; D is uncertain. Germline loops: CDR1 DFQATT, CDR2 SNEGSKA (reference sequence). V shed 3 bases and J shed 8 bases, with 13 bases lying between them. CDR3 length: 13 amino acids.

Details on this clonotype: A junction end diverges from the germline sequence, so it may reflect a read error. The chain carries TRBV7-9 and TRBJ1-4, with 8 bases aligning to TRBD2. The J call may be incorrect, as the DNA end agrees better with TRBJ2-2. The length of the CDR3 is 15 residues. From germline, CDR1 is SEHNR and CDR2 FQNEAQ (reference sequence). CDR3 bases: TGTGCCGGCAGCTTAGACGGGAGGGCTTCCGGGGAGCTGTTTTTT. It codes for CAGSLDGRASGELFF.

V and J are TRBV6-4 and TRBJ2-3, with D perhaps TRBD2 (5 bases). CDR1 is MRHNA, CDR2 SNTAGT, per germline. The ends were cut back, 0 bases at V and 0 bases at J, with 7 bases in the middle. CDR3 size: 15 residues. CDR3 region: CASSDSSASTDTQYF. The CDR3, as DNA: TGTGCCAGCAGTGACTCTAGCGCCAGCACAGATACGCAGTATTTT.

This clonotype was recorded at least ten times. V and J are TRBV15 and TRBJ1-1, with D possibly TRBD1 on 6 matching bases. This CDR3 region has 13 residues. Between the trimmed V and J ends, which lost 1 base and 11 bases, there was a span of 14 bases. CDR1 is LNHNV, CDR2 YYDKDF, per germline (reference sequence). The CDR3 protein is CATSRATLGGAFF. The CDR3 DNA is TGTGCCACCAGCAGAGCAACCCTAGGGGGGGCTTTCTTT.

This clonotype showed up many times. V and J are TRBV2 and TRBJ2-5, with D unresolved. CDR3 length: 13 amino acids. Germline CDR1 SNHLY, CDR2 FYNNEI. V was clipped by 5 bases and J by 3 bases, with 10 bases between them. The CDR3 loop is CASSLDNEETQYF. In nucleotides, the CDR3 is TGTGCCAGCAGTCTCGACAACGAAGAGACCCAGTACTTC.

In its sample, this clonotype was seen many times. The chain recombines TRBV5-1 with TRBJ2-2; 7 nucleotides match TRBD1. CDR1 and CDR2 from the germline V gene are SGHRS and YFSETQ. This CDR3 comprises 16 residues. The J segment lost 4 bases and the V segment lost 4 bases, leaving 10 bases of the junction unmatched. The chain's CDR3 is CASSPMTGSATGELFF. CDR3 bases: TGCGCCAGCAGCCCCATGACAGGGAGTGCCACCGGGGAGCTGTTTTTT.

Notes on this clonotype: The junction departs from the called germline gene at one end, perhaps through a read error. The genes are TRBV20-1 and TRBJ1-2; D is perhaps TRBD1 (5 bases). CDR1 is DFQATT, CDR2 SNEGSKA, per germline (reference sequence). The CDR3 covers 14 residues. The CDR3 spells CSVDAGTSNYGYAF. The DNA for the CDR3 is TGCAGTGTAGATGCCGGGACCTCTAACTATGGCTACGCCTTC.

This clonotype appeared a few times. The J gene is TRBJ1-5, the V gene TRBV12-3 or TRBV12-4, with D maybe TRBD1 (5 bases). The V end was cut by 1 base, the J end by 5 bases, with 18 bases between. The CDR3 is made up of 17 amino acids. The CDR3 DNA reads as TGTGCCAGCAGTTTAGAAGGTGGGGCCCGCGTTTATCAGCCCCAGCATTTT. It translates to CASSLEGGARVYQPQHF.

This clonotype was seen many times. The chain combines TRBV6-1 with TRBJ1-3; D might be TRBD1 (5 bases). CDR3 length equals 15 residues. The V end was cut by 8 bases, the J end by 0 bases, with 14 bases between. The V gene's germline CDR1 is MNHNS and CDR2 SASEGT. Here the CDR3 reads CASGRGQTSGNTIYF. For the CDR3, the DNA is TGTGCCAGCGGTCGGGGCCAGACCTCTGGAAACACCATATATTTT.

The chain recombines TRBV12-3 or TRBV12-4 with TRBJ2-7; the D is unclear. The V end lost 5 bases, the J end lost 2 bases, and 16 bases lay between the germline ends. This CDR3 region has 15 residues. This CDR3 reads CASSPRRALAYEQYF. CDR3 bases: TGTGCCAGCAGTCCTAGACGGGCGCTTGCCTACGAGCAGTACTTC.

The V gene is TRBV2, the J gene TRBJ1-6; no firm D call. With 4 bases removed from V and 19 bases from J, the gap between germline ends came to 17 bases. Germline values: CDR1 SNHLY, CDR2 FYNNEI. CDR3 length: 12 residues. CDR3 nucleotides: TGTGCCAGCAGTGGGGAGAATTCACCCCCTCACTTT. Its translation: CASSGENSPPHF.

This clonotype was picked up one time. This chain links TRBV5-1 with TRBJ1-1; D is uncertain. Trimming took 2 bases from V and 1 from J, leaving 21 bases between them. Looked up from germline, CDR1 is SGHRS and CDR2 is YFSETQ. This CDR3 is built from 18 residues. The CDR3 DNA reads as TGCGCCAGCAGCTTCGGACTGACCGTTTCTAGGGCGAACACTGAAGCTTTCTTT. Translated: CASSFGLTVSRANTEAFF.